The 25 T cell receptor beta chains given below trace back to one sample, sequenced in a study of T cell changes during pregnancy in multiple sclerosis (dated by TCRdb to between 2018 and 2021). To prepare the library, the immunoSEQ multiplex PCR assay was applied. TCRdb mirrors the immuneACCESS table, restricted to in-frame sequences. Some clones are absent from its copies; in checked studies, under half trace to an unresolved V gene, and the reason for the others is unknown. In all, the sample holds approximately 100,000 clones, and about 89% of those were seen once. Jointly, the top ten make up 1.6% of the sample. The input for sequencing was peripheral blood, taken before pregnancy. Source of these receptors: a female donor with multiple sclerosis, enrolled in a pregnancy study.

There are a few counts of this clone. V gene TRBV15 combines with J gene TRBJ1-4, with 8 nucleotides matching TRBD1. This CDR3 has 14 residues. Germline CDR1 reads LNHNV; CDR2 reads YYDKDF (reference sequence). Germline trimming cut 2 bases from V and 8 bases from J; bases unmatched to any gene: 4. The CDR3 sequence is CATSRQGAREKLFF. Here the CDR3 DNA reads TGTGCCACCAGCAGACAGGGGGCAAGGGAAAAACTGTTTTTT. The full variable domain, rest sourced from reference TRBV15 and TRBJ1-4, is DAMVIQNPRYQVTQFGKPVTLSCSQTLNHNVMYWYQQKSSQAPKLLFHYYDKDFNNEADTPDNFQSRRPNTSFCFLDIRSPGLGDTAMYLCATSRQGAREKLFFGSGTQLSVL.

This chain joins TRBV6-1 and TRBJ1-3, with 7 nucleotides matching TRBD1. CDR3 length: 15 amino acids. Losses at the gene ends were 1 base for V and 3 bases for J; bases not matched to a gene: 3. Germline lookup yields CDR1 MNHNS and CDR2 SASEGT. The CDR3 loop reads CASSEEQGSGNTIYF. CDR3 coding DNA: TGTGCCAGCAGTGAAGAACAGGGGAGTGGAAACACCATATATTTT.

In its sample, this clone was seen once. The chain is built from TRBV4-3 and TRBJ2-1, with 8 positions matching TRBD2. The CDR3 is 18 amino acids. Germline values: CDR1 LGHNA, CDR2 YSLEER. V dropped 1 base and J dropped 0; count of bases not matched to a gene: 8. The CDR3 region is CASSQGISGKSSYNEQFF. In DNA, the CDR3 is TGCGCCAGCAGCCAAGGAATTAGCGGGAAGAGCTCCTACAATGAGCAGTTCTTC.

This clone was seen a few times. For the CDR3, the DNA is TGTGCCAGCAGTTTAGGGGAGGGGGAAGCTTACGAGCAGTACTTC. As protein: CASSLGEGEAYEQYF. This chain joins TRBV6-1 and TRBJ2-7, with a tentative D call TRBD2 (7 bases). Trimming shortened V by 5 bases and J by 4 bases, and 18 bases separated the two germline ends. The CDR3 consists of 15 residues. The germline V gene has CDR1 MNHNS and CDR2 SASEGT.

V is TRBV5-1 and J is TRBJ2-1, with 13 bases identical to TRBD2. The length of the CDR3 is 15 residues. Germline loops: CDR1 SGHRS, CDR2 YFSETQ. V dropped 3 bases and J dropped 7; count of bases not matched to a gene: 4. DNA for the CDR3: TGCGCCAGCAGCTGGACTAGCGGGAGACAGAATGAGCAGTTCTTC. Its translation: CASSWTSGRQNEQFF.

J is TRBJ2-1 and V is TRBV6-1; 9 bases match TRBD1. The V and J ends lost 2 bases and 7 bases, in that order; junction bases with no gene match: 6. Per germline, CDR1 MNHNS and CDR2 SASEGT. The CDR3 is 15 residues long. CDR3 DNA: TGTGCCAGCAGTGAACGGGGACAGGGCCCGAATGAGCAGTTCTTC. Translating it yields CASSERGQGPNEQFF.

The chain has TRBV19 and TRBJ2-3, with 9 bases identical to TRBD2. V lost 2 bases, J lost 5 bases, and 5 bases stayed unmatched. This CDR3 spans 15 amino acids. CDR1 and CDR2 (germline): LNHDA, SQIVND (reference sequence). The DNA of the CDR3 is TGTGCCAGTAGTATAATGCGGGGGGGTAGAGATACGCAGTATTTT. Residues: CASSIMRGGRDTQYF.

The chain uses TRBV7-2 and TRBJ2-7, with TRBD1 matching 8 bases. CDR3 length equals 15 residues. The V gene end was trimmed by 7 bases and the J gene end by 3 bases; junction bases not matched to a gene: 11. The germline V gene has CDR1 SGHTA and CDR2 FQGNSA. This CDR3 reads CASMPRPGGDYEQYF. For the CDR3, the DNA is TGTGCCAGCATGCCCCGCCCAGGGGGCGACTACGAGCAGTACTTC.

For this clone: The junction does not match germline at one end; this may be a read error. This chain uses TRBV7-8 with TRBJ2-7; TRBD1 agrees at 8 bases. The CDR3 consists of 14 residues. CDR1 and CDR2 (germline): SGHVS, FQNEAQ. In nucleotides, the CDR3 is TGTGCCAGCAGCTTAGCGGGGATGGGGACAGGAATAGTATTC. It yields the protein CASSLAGMGTGIVF.

This clone was observed once. V gene TRBV6-5 combines with J gene TRBJ2-7, with TRBD2 matching 7 bases. The CDR3 has 15 amino acids. In germline, CDR1 is MNHEY, CDR2 SVGAGI. Unmatched junction bases numbered 4, after V lost 0 bases and J lost 2 bases. The CDR3 region is CASSYSGAGPYEQYF. In DNA, the CDR3 is TGTGCCAGCAGTTACTCGGGAGCGGGGCCCTACGAGCAGTACTTC.

V gene TRBV7-8 combines with J gene TRBJ2-7; no clear D. Between the trimmed V and J ends, which lost 1 base and 2 bases, there was a span of 12 bases. The CDR3 has 15 amino acids. Germline values: CDR1 SGHVS, CDR2 FQNEAQ. The CDR3, as DNA: TGTGCCAGCAGCTTAGTTTTGGGCCAGACCTACGAGCAGTACTTC. Its translation is CASSLVLGQTYEQYF.

The chain carries TRBV2 and TRBJ1-1; 7 positions match TRBD1. There are 14 residues in the CDR3. After removal of 9 bases from V and 2 bases from J, the junction contained 9 bases not matched to a gene. Germline V lookup: CDR1 SNHLY, CDR2 FYNNEI. As DNA, the CDR3 is TGTGCCAGACCTAGACAGGGCGCAAACACTGAAGCTTTCTTT. Its translation: CARPRQGANTEAFF.

This clone has a single count. The genes are TRBV16 and TRBJ1-2, with 9 bases fitting TRBD1. The CDR3 consists of 16 residues. After removal of 4 bases from V and 6 bases from J, the junction contained 12 bases not matched to a gene. The germline gives CDR1 KGHSY, CDR2 FQNENV. CDR3: CASSRVQGQGEHGYTF. The CDR3 coding sequence is TGTGCCAGCAGCCGGGTCCAGGGACAGGGAGAGCATGGCTACACCTTC.

The gene calls are TRBV27 and TRBJ1-2; no definite D call. CDR1 and CDR2 from the germline V gene are MNHEY and SMNVEV (reference sequence). The CDR3 is 14 residues long. The V end lost 2 bases, the J end lost 4 bases, and 11 bases lay between the germline ends. The CDR3 coding sequence is TGTGCCAGCAGTTTAGACCCGACATTCTATGGCTACACCTTC. Its protein is CASSLDPTFYGYTF.

The V call is TRBV4-3, the J call TRBJ1-4; D is unresolved. The CDR3 totals 19 residues. Germline CDR1 reads LGHNA; CDR2 reads YSLEER. Deletions cut 4 bases from V and 0 bases from J, with 21 bases between. The chain's CDR3 is CASSPAQHSSYSTNEKLFF. CDR3 in DNA: TGCGCCAGCAGCCCCGCGCAGCACAGCAGCTATTCAACTAATGAAAAACTGTTTTTT.

This chain uses TRBV5-5 with TRBJ2-7, with TRBD2 identical over 7 bases. CDR1 SGHKS and CDR2 YYEKEE come from the germline V gene (reference sequence). The V and J ends lost 0 bases and 0 bases, in that order; junction bases with no gene match: 9. This CDR3 comprises 17 residues. CDR3 nucleotide sequence: TGTGCCAGCAGCTTGGGTTTAAGCGGGGCAAGCTCCTACGAGCAGTACTTC. Protein sequence: CASSLGLSGASSYEQYF.

This clone appeared once. V usage is TRBV6-1 and J usage is TRBJ2-3; D may be TRBD2 (6 bases). CDR1 is MNHNS, CDR2 SASEGT, per germline. CDR3 length: 17 amino acids. Trimming pared 4 bases from V and 3 bases from J, leaving 20 bases between. The CDR3 protein is CASSGASVRTRTDTQYF. The CDR3 DNA is TGTGCCAGCAGTGGGGCTAGCGTCCGAACCCGAACAGATACGCAGTATTTT.

This sequence joins TRBV27 and TRBJ1-1; TRBD1 matches at 8 bases. The CDR3 runs to 16 residues. The germline gives CDR1 MNHEY, CDR2 SMNVEV (reference sequence). V lost 3 bases to trimming and J lost 0 bases; unmatched junction nucleotides: 6. The CDR3 loop reads CASSLSQGAMNTEAFF. CDR3 nucleotides: TGTGCCAGCAGTTTGTCTCAGGGGGCCATGAACACTGAAGCTTTCTTT.

The chain joins TRBV29-1 to TRBJ1-1; TRBD1 might be the D (5 bases). V was clipped by 3 bases and J by 0 bases, with 11 bases between them. CDR3 length: 14 residues. In germline, CDR1 is SQVTM, CDR2 ANQGSEA. The DNA for the CDR3 is TGCAGCGTTGAGAAGGCAGGGATGAACACTGAAGCTTTCTTT. Its protein is CSVEKAGMNTEAFF.

This clone has more than one count but fewer than ten. One end of the junction varies from germline; a read error may be responsible. This rearrangement joins TRBV10-3 to TRBJ1-1; TRBD1 agrees at 9 bases. The CDR3 consists of 12 residues. Per germline, CDR1 ENHRY and CDR2 SYGVKD. CDR3 bases: TGTGCCATCAGTGAAGAATTGGACAGGGGCGAATTT. It specifies CAISEELDRGEF.

J is TRBJ2-7 and V is TRBV1; the D call in the table, TRBD2, was not verified against the DNA. TRBV1 is flagged as a pseudogene. The CDR3 has 16 residues. CDR3 bases: TGCACCAGCAGCCAGCACCGTCTAGCGGGAGTTCGTGAGCAGTACTTC. This encodes CTSSQHRLAGVREQYF.

The rearrangement uses TRBV29-1 and TRBJ1-1; D might be TRBD1 (6 bases). CDR1 SQVTM and CDR2 ANQGSEA come from the germline V gene. V was cut by 3 bases and J by 0 bases, with 11 bases left in between. This CDR3 region has 14 residues. CDR3 loop: CSVDTQGLNTEAFF. For the CDR3, the DNA is TGCAGCGTTGATACTCAGGGGTTGAACACTGAAGCTTTCTTT.

The rearrangement joins TRBV19 to TRBJ2-2, with D possibly matching TRBD1 (6 bases). The CDR3 extends over 16 amino acids. The V gene's germline CDR1 is LNHDA and CDR2 SQIVND (reference sequence). Trimming left V 5 bases short and J 9 bases short, with 22 bases between. CDR3 DNA sequence: TGTGCCAGTAGTGCCCGCTGGTTGGACAGTTCCCGGGAGCTGTTTTTT. This codes for CASSARWLDSSRELFF.

The rearrangement uses TRBV7-9 and TRBJ2-3; D is unresolved. Germline V gene lookup returns CDR1 SEHNR and CDR2 FQNEAQ (reference sequence). Between the trimmed V and J ends, which lost 1 base and 8 bases, there was a span of 16 bases. This CDR3 has 15 residues. The CDR3 nucleotides are TGTGCCAGCAGCTTAGTTGCGGTTTTTCGGGTTACGCAGTATTTT. It specifies CASSLVAVFRVTQYF.

J is TRBJ1-5 and V is TRBV7-3; TRBD1 aligns across 7 bases. The CDR3 has 18 residues. The V segment lost 3 bases and the J segment 0 bases; nucleotides outside the gene matches: 11. Germline CDR1 SGHTA, CDR2 FQGTGA. The CDR3 DNA sequence: TGTGCCAGCAGCTTCCGGGACAGAGGTGGCTATAGCAATCAGCCCCAGCATTTT. Its translation: CASSFRDRGGYSNQPQHF.